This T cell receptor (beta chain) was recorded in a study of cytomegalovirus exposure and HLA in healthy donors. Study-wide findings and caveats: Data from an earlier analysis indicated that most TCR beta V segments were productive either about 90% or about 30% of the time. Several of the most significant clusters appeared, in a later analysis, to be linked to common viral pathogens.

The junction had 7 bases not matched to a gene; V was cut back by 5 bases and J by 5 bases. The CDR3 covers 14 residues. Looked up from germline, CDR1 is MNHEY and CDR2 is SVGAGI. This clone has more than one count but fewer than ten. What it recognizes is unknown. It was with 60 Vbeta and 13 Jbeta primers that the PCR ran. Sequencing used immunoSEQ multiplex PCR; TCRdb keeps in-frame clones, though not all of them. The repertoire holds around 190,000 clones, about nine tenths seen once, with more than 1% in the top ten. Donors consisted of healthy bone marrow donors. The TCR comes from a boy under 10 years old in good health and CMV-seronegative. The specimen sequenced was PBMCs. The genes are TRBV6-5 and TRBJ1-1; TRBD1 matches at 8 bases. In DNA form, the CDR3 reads TGTGCCAGCAGTCGGACAGGGCGGATTACTGAAGCTTTCTTT. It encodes CASSRTGRITEAFF.